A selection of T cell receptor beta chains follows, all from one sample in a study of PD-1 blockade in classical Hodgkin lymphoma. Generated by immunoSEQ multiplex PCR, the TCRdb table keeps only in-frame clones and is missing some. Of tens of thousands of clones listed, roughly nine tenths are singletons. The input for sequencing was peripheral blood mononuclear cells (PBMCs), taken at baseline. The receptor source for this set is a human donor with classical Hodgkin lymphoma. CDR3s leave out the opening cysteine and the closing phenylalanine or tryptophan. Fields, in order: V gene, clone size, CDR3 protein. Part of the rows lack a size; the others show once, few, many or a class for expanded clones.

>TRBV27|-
ASRRAGGNYEQY
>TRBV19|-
ASSFPRDSTGELF
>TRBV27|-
ASSPGGTDTQY
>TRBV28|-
ASTPSGESYNEQF
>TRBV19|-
ASSAFHSSYNEQF
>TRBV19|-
ATRGATETQY
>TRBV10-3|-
AISSSYNEQF
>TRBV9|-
ASSVATGASGNTEAF
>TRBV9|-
ASSVGIAAGLAGNEQF
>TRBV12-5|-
ASGLGRAQTYNEQF
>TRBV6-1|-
ASSVRGGETQY
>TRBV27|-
ASSLERLAKYEQY
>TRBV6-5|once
ASSEHDYT
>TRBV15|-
ATSRAWVDTGELF
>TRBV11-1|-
ASSTGEHEVETQY
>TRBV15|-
ATSLIGNEQF
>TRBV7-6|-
ASSSTSGGAAGELF
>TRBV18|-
ASSPNRGPSSYNEQF
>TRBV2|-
ASSEEDTQY
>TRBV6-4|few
ASRQGNSPLH
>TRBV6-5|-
ASSQDRMNTEAF
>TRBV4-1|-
ASSQGETANSPLH
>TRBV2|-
ASSLDRAPE
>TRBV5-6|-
ASRLGSSSQETQY
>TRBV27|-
ASSFGRGAYEQY
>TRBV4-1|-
ASSQAQLREYEQY
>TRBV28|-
ASWSSNQPQH
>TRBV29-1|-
SGGLSSSYNEQF
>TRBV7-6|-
ASSRGLAGSSTDTQY
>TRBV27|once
ASSLLGPPNTEAF
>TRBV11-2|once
ASSSRAGGVSNEQF
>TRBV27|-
ASSLSRAPGTDTQY
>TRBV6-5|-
ASSYQLADYEQY
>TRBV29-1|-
SGLAGGPGYEQY
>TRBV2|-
ASSESRNSNYEQY
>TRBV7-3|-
ASSLTRGVINEQF
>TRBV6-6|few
ASKGGEQF
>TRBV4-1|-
ASSQDVEGAAGELF
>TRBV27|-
ASSTTTGVRSPLH
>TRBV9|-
ASSVLGLAGVDTQY
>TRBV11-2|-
ASSLGQISYEQY
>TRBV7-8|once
ASRKLAGGDYEQY
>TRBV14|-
ASSPRRYNEKLF
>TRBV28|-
ASSFSDTGELF
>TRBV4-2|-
ASSQDRDRGLNEQF
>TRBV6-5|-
ASSYSREAYNEQF
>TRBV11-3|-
ASSSGDSYNEQF
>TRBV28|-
AEQGRSTEAF
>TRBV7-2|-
ASSLEGWRNEQF
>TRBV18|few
ASSPARTSGQDTQY
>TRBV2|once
ASSEDPRGPYEQY
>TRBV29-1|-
SVSQAGQETQY
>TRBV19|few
ASSISAIYEQY
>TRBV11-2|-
ASSLGGPGLAGVNEQF